This T cell receptor (beta chain) derives from a study of T cell responses to AZD1222 COVID-19 vaccine. Points from the study as a whole: In a largely white British group with more females than males, clonal diversity was possibly underestimated.

Repertoires were generated with immunoSEQ multiplex PCR, while TCRdb's copy carries only in-frame clones and drops some. The table has some 150,000 clones, around nine tenths seen once. This clone was counted only a few times. Its target is not known. Deletions cut 1 base from V and 4 bases from J, with 10 bases between. In germline, CDR1 is SGHAT, CDR2 FQNNGV. This CDR3 region has 14 residues. The chain combines TRBV11-2 with TRBJ1-2, with no clear D. Material: peripheral blood, obtained on day 0 of AZD1222 vaccination. This TCR was sampled from an adult in good health. CDR3 amino acids: CASSLGAEGYGYTF. Here the CDR3 DNA reads TGTGCCAGCAGCTTAGGGGCAGAGGGCTATGGCTACACCTTC. The variable domain in full, completed from reference TRBV11-2 and TRBJ1-2, reads EAGVAQSPRYKIIEKRQSVAFWCNPISGHATLYWYQQILGQGPKLLIQFQNNGVVDDSQLPKDRFSAERLKGVDSTLKIQPAKLEDSAVYLCASSLGAEGYGYTFGSGTRLTVV.